The sequence of this TCR beta chain was determined in a study of blood T cell repertoires in COVID-19 (dated by TCRdb to 2020 to 2022). Describing the broader study: Samples covering the acute and convalescent phases of COVID-19 were provided by collaborators in the United States, Italy and Spain. The prospective study material was composed of cDNA or gDNA derived from T cells, B-cell-depleted T cells, or PBMCs. Subjects who had been exposed to COVID-19, were actively infected with it, or had recovered from it provided the deeply sampled blood TCRbeta repertoires that made up the dataset. The repertoires were released in a freely available public database meant as a resource for research on the immune response to SARS-CoV-2. The samples were drawn from the first 160 participants of the ongoing ImmuneRACE study and from 1,254 subjects provided by 6 global collaborators. Sample metadata almost always included a de-identified subject ID, COVID-19 status, age in years and sex. Where available, HLA class I and class II types were obtained from metadata supplied by the sample provider rather than from assay-based typing. Beyond this particular receptor, the publication reports: How much clinical and demographic metadata was included differed by source and by participant, and the metadata was provided uncurated.

Whole blood was collected in K2EDTA tubes by collaborating institutions according to the institutions' own protocols. For TCRbeta analysis, collaborator samples were shipped as frozen whole blood, as isolated PBMCs, or as DNA extracted from either sample type. TCRbeta CDR3 regions were amplified from genomic DNA by means of the immunoSEQ Assay, a bias-controlled multiplex PCR. As for the authors' bioinformatics: The number of nucleated cells in each sample was estimated by amplification of reference gene primers within the assay. To quantify the absolute abundance of each unique TCRbeta CDR3 rearrangement, sequence reads were collapsed and filtered. For each sample, productive Simpson clonality was calculated as the square root of Simpson's diversity index across productive rearrangements. TCRdb's version of the immuneACCESS table is confined to in-frame rearrangements and falls short of the full clone set. An unresolved V gene accounts for under half of the shortfall where checked; the remainder is of unknown origin. The V and J calls and clone size were taken over from that table, and D and trimming were inferred from the DNA. The sample contains under 300,000 clones, more than 75% of them found a single time. The top ten hold approximately 7.2% of the sample.

The sample holds a few counts of this clone. Its antigen specificity is not known. No base-level quality is on record; no much larger clone is a single base apart. Via the germline V gene, CDR1 is KGHSH and CDR2 LQKENI. The junction shows trimming of 1 base on V and 7 bases on J, plus 14 bases between the germline ends. The CDR3, cysteine through phenylalanine, is 15 amino acids long. Left in the record is the CDR3 DNA by itself, 45 bases read in frame from the first base. The sequence was collected from a woman in her 70s with active or convalescent COVID-19. The sequenced sample consisted of peripheral blood. The sequence is built from TRBV18 and TRBJ2-1; a weak D assignment points to TRBD2 (6 bases agree). In nucleotide form, the sequence is TGTGCCAGCTCACCACGCCGGGGAGGTATTAATGAGCAGTTCTTC. Its protein product is CASSPRRGGINEQFF.